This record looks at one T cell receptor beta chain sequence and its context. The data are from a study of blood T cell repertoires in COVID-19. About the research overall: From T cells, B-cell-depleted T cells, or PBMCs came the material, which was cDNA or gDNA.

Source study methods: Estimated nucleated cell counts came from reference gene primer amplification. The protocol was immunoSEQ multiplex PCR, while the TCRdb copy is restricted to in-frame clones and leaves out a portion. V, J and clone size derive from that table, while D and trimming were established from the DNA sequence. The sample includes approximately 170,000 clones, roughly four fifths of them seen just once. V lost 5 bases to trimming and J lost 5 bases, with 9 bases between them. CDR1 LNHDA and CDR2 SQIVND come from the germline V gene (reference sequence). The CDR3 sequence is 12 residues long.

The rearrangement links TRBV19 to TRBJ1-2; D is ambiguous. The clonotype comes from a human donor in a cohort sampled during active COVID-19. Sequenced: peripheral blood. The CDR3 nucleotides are TGTGCCAGTAGTGCCAACAAGTATGGCTACACCTTC. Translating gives CASSANKYGYTF.